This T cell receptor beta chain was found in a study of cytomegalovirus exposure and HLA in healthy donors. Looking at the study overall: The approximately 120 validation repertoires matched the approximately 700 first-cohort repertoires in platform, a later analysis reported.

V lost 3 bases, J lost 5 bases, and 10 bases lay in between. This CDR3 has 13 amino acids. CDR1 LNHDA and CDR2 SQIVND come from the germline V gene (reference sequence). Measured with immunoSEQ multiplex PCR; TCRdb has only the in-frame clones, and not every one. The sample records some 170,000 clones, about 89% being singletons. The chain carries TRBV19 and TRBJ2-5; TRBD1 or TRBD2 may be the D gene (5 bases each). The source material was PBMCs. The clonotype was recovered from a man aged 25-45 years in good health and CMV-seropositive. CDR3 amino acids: CASSMLGTETQYF. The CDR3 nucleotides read TGTGCCAGTAGTATGCTAGGGACCGAGACCCAGTACTTC.